Below are 27 T cell receptor beta chains sequenced from a single sample in a study of blood T cell repertoires in COVID-19. The data were produced by immunoSEQ multiplex PCR, yet TCRdb's version contains in-frame clones alone and is incomplete. In the table there are 300,000 to 350,000 clones, about nine tenths of which are singletons. Sequencing used peripheral blood. The receptors stem from a woman aged 70 to 79 with COVID-19, enrolled during active disease.

The V call is TRBV5-6, the J call TRBJ2-5; D call uncertain. CDR1 SGHDT and CDR2 YYEEEE come from the germline V gene. The CDR3 has 13 residues. The V end lost 2 bases, the J end lost 5 bases, and 10 bases lay between the germline ends. DNA for the CDR3: TGTGCCAGCAGCTTCGAGATATCGGAGACCCAGTACTTC. Translation gives CASSFEISETQYF.

This clone was observed a single time. J is TRBJ1-4 and V is TRBV5-1, with 7 bases fitting TRBD1. Germline CDR1 SGHRS, CDR2 YFSETQ. The CDR3 is 19 residues long. The junction had 21 bases not matched to a gene; V was cut back by 4 bases and J by 6 bases. The CDR3 is CASSPIHRGRDEPDEKLFF. The CDR3 DNA reads TGCGCCAGCAGCCCCATACACAGGGGACGGGACGAGCCGGATGAAAAACTGTTTTTT.

This clone was detected only a few times. This chain uses TRBV19 with TRBJ1-2, with a weak D call TRBD1 (6 bases). Per germline, CDR1 LNHDA and CDR2 SQIVND (reference sequence). The CDR3 is 14 residues long. The V and J ends lost 5 bases and 3 bases respectively, with 13 bases between them. The CDR3 DNA is TGTGCCAGTAGTCCAAGACAGGTGCACTATGGCTACACCTTC. This gives the protein CASSPRQVHYGYTF.

The chain recombines TRBV5-8 with TRBJ1-5, with a weak D call TRBD1 (6 bases). Germline-derived CDR1 and CDR2 are SGHTS and YDEGEE. The CDR3 contains 15 residues. The V and J ends lost 0 bases and 5 bases respectively, with 12 bases between them. The CDR3 is CASSLDEGVYQPQHF. As DNA, the CDR3 is TGTGCCAGCAGCTTGGATGAGGGGGTTTATCAGCCCCAGCATTTT. The variable domain in full, with the rest retrieved from reference TRBV5-8 and TRBJ1-5, is EAGVTQSPTHLIKTRGQQATLRCSPISGHTSVYWYQQALGLGLQFLLWYDEGEERNRGNFPPRFSGRQFPNYSSELNVNALELEDSALYLCASSLDEGVYQPQHFGDGTRLSIL.

The gene calls are TRBV4-3 and TRBJ2-3; perhaps TRBD2 as D (7 bases). This CDR3 comprises 17 residues. V was clipped by 0 bases and J by 2 bases, with 15 bases between them. The germline gives CDR1 LGHNA, CDR2 YSLEER. The CDR3, as DNA: TGCGCCAGCAGCCAAGAGGTTTTAGGGGGGGTCACAGATACGCAGTATTTT. It specifies CASSQEVLGGVTDTQYF.

V and J are TRBV4-1 and TRBJ2-7; 9 bases align to TRBD1. Germline loops: CDR1 MGHRA, CDR2 YSYEKL. With V trimmed by 4 bases and J by 1 base, 2 bases remained unmatched. CDR3 length: 14 amino acids. The CDR3 sequence: CASSLGTGSYEQYF. CDR3 DNA sequence: TGCGCCAGCAGCCTGGGGACAGGGTCCTACGAGCAGTACTTC.

The genes are TRBV6-5 and TRBJ2-2; 8 nucleotides align to TRBD1. The CDR3 covers 15 residues. V lost 6 bases and J lost 5; bases outside the gene matches: 8. Per germline, CDR1 MNHEY and CDR2 SVGAGI. CDR3 coding DNA: TGTGCCAGCAGCCATGACAGGGGTCGGACCGGGGAGCTGTTTTTT. It encodes CASSHDRGRTGELFF.

The gene calls are TRBV3-1 (or the pseudogene TRBV3-2) and TRBJ1-5; D perhaps matches TRBD1 (6 bases). CDR1 and CDR2 from the germline V gene are LGHDT and YNNKEL (reference sequence). The V and J ends lost 4 bases and 7 bases respectively, with 17 bases between them. The CDR3 totals 15 residues. CDR3: CASSPGGGLRQPQHF. CDR3 DNA: TGTGCCAGCAGCCCTGGCGGGGGGCTGCGGCAGCCCCAGCATTTT.

The chain recombines TRBV23-1 with TRBJ2-5, with 11 positions matching TRBD2. TRBV23-1 is an open reading frame whose function is uncertain. This CDR3 region has 15 residues. V lost 3 bases, J lost 5 bases, and 5 bases stayed unmatched. The CDR3 is CASSQRLAGWETQYF. The CDR3 DNA is TGCGCCAGCAGTCAGAGACTAGCGGGGTGGGAGACCCAGTACTTC.

The rearrangement uses TRBV14 and TRBJ1-6; 9 positions agree with TRBD1. This CDR3 region has 14 residues. J was trimmed by 10 bases and V by 1 base; bases with no gene match: 2. CDR1 SGHDN and CDR2 FVKESK come from the germline V gene. The CDR3 loop reads CASSQGTGESPLHF. Written as DNA, the CDR3 is TGTGCCAGCAGCCAAGGGACAGGGGAATCACCCCTCCACTTT.

The rearrangement joins TRBV7-2 to TRBJ1-2, with 8 bases matching TRBD1. The CDR3 is 17 amino acids. Germline CDR1 is SGHTA and CDR2 is FQGNSA. V lost 5 bases to trimming and J lost 4 bases; unmatched junction nucleotides: 15. CDR3 in DNA: TGTGCCAGCAGCGAGGGTCAAACAGGGGGTCAAATCTATGGCTACACCTTC. Its protein is CASSEGQTGGQIYGYTF.

As to this clone: The identical CDR3 is also encoded by other nucleotide sequences in the sample. The DNA for the CDR3 is TGTGCCAGCAGTGAAGAACAGACAGATACGCAGTATTTT. Encoded protein: CASSEEQTDTQYF. The rearrangement joins TRBV2 to TRBJ2-3, with unresolved D. Germline V gene data show CDR1 as SNHLY and CDR2 as FYNNEI. This CDR3 is built from 13 residues. With 1 base removed from V and 3 bases from J, the gap between germline ends came to 5 bases. The whole variable domain, filled in from reference TRBV2 and TRBJ2-3, reads EPEVTQTPSHQVTQMGQEVILRCVPISNHLYFYWYRQILGQKVEFLVSFYNNEISEKSEIFDDQFSVERPDGSNFTLKIRSTKLEDSAMYFCASSEEQTDTQYFGPGTRLTVL.

The chain has TRBV2 and TRBJ2-5, with 9 bases matching TRBD1. Per germline, CDR1 SNHLY and CDR2 FYNNEI. V shed 6 bases and J 2 bases; nucleotides not matched to a gene: 7. The CDR3 spans 15 residues. The CDR3 protein is CASRGGDRDQETQYF. CDR3 in DNA: TGTGCCAGCAGGGGGGGGGACAGGGATCAAGAGACCCAGTACTTC.

The rearrangement links TRBV6-4 to TRBJ1-2; 7 nucleotides line up with TRBD1. V lost 9 bases and J lost 3; bases outside the gene matches: 7. CDR1 is MRHNA and CDR2 is SNTAGT in the germline V gene. This CDR3 is 13 amino acids long. The CDR3 nucleotides are TGTGCCAGACAGGGGTCCGGTGACTATGGCTACACCTTC. Translation: CARQGSGDYGYTF.

V usage is TRBV9 and J usage is TRBJ2-3; 7 nucleotides line up with TRBD2. Per the germline V gene, CDR1 is SGDLS and CDR2 is YYNGEE. Trimming at V came to 3 bases and at J to 0 bases, leaving 7 bases not matched to a gene. CDR3 length: 16 amino acids. In DNA, the CDR3 is TGTGCCAGCAGCGAGAGGGAGGGAAGTAGCACAGATACGCAGTATTTT. Its protein product is CASSEREGSSTDTQYF.

The chain combines TRBV10-3 with TRBJ2-7; 8 positions match TRBD2. Losses at the gene ends were 4 bases for V and 2 bases for J; bases not matched to a gene: 7. The CDR3 length is 15 residues. Looked up from germline, CDR1 is ENHRY and CDR2 is SYGVKD. CDR3 loop: CAISATSGGPYEQYF. Here the CDR3 DNA reads TGTGCCATCAGTGCTACTAGCGGCGGCCCCTACGAGCAGTACTTC.

A few counts support this clone. V and J are TRBV2 and TRBJ1-6, with 7 bases identical to TRBD1. The CDR3 has 13 residues. V shed 7 bases, J shed 10 bases, and the junction held 7 bases outside the gene matches. CDR1 and CDR2 (germline): SNHLY, FYNNEI. CDR3 nucleotide sequence: TGTGCCAGCACCAGGGGGACTGGCTCACCCCTCCACTTT. Its protein is CASTRGTGSPLHF.

The gene calls are TRBV6-5 and TRBJ2-1; 7 nucleotides agree with TRBD2. The CDR3 loop spans 12 amino acids. Looked up from germline, CDR1 is MNHEY and CDR2 is SVGAGI. V lost 0 bases, J lost 14 bases, and 4 bases stayed unmatched. CDR3 bases: TGTGCCAGCAGTTACTCAGGGACTATAGAGTTCTTC. Its translation: CASSYSGTIEFF.

The rearrangement joins TRBV28 to TRBJ2-3, with 7 bases matching TRBD1. Germline V gene lookup returns CDR1 MDHEN and CDR2 SYDVKM. J gave up 4 bases and V 2 bases, and 6 bases lay outside the gene matches. This CDR3 region has 15 residues. The CDR3 spells CASSLGTVGSDTQYF. The DNA of the CDR3 is TGTGCCAGCAGTTTAGGGACAGTGGGGTCAGATACGCAGTATTTT.

The genes are TRBV5-4 and TRBJ2-1; the match to TRBD2 covers 8 bases. Germline CDR1 is SGHNT and CDR2 is YYREEE (reference sequence). The CDR3 totals 19 residues. V shed 5 bases and J 1 base; nucleotides not matched to a gene: 17. The CDR3 is CASRKTSHSSGGSYNEQFF. The CDR3 region has the DNA TGTGCCAGCAGAAAAACCAGCCATTCAAGCGGGGGTTCCTACAATGAGCAGTTCTTC.

The chain combines TRBV24-1 with TRBJ1-5; 8 positions match TRBD1. Germline assignment: CDR1 KGHDR and CDR2 SFDVKD. The CDR3 runs 17 residues. V gave up 3 bases and J gave up 1 base; unmatched junction bases: 7. The CDR3 nucleotides are TGTGCCACCAGTGATCCCGGGACAGGCCCCAGCAATCAGCCCCAGCATTTT. Residues: CATSDPGTGPSNQPQHF.

The V gene is TRBV28, the J gene TRBJ1-1; D is uncertain. The germline V gene encodes CDR1 MDHEN and CDR2 SYDVKM. The CDR3 has 11 amino acids. V was pared by 5 bases and J by 7 bases, with 8 bases between. The CDR3 coding sequence is TGTGCCAGCAGTCGCAGATATGAAGCTTTCTTT. Amino acid sequence: CASSRRYEAFF.

V is TRBV9 and J is TRBJ1-2; the D gene is possibly TRBD1 (6 bases). The CDR3 has 14 amino acids. Germline CDR1 SGDLS, CDR2 YYNGEE. Trimming pared 4 bases from V and 4 bases from J, leaving 14 bases between. The CDR3 DNA follows: TGTGCCAGCAGCCCTTTGACAGGCGGCTATGGCTACACCTTC. Its translation: CASSPLTGGYGYTF.

The chain is built from TRBV7-8 and TRBJ1-2; D is perhaps TRBD1 (6 bases). V gave up 5 bases and J gave up 0 bases, with 7 bases separating them. The germline V gene encodes CDR1 SGHVS and CDR2 FQNEAQ. The CDR3 is made up of 13 amino acids. The chain's CDR3 is CASSRDTNYGYTF. The CDR3 bases are TGTGCCAGCAGCCGGGACACTAACTATGGCTACACCTTC. The variable domain in full, with the rest retrieved from reference TRBV7-8 and TRBJ1-2, is GAGVSQSPRYKVAKRGQDVALRCDPISGHVSLFWYQQALGQGPEFLTYFQNEAQLDKSGLPSDRFFAERPEGSVSTLKIQRTQQEDSAVYLCASSRDTNYGYTFGSGTRLTVV.

The chain employs TRBV10-3 and TRBJ2-1, with TRBD2 identical over 8 bases. Germline assignment: CDR1 ENHRY and CDR2 SYGVKD. V was clipped by 8 bases and J by 4 bases; unmatched bases: 10. The CDR3 is 15 amino acids. The CDR3 region has the DNA TGTGCCATCCGACCTCCGGGCGGGGGGTACAATGAGCAGTTCTTC. It is translated as CAIRPPGGGYNEQFF.

CDR3 in amino acids: CAWSVLNQPQHF. The CDR3 nucleotides read TGTGCCTGGAGTGTCCTAAATCAGCCCCAGCATTTT. The V call is TRBV30, the J call TRBJ1-5; D unclear. The CDR3 contains 12 residues. Looked up from germline, CDR1 is GTSNPN and CDR2 is SVGIG (reference sequence). Trimming took off 0 bases at V and 4 bases at J, with 4 bases between the two ends.

The CDR3 DNA reads as TGCGCCAGCAGCTTGTATAGCGGGGGCCGTAGCACAGATACGCAGTATTTT. This sequence encodes CASSLYSGGRSTDTQYF. This chain links TRBV5-1 with TRBJ2-3; TRBD2 aligns across 9 bases. CDR1 and CDR2 (germline): SGHRS, YFSETQ. The CDR3 contains 17 residues. Trimming removed 1 base from V and 0 bases from J; junction bases left unmatched: 6.